These T cell receptor beta chains were read from a single sample in a study of Ad26.COV2.S vaccination and SARS-CoV-2 variants. Libraries were prepared by immunoSEQ multiplex PCR; TCRdb keeps only in-frame clonotypes and omits some of them. The sample comprises some 290,000 clones, 85% of which are singletons, and roughly 2% rests with the top ten. Material: peripheral blood, obtained in a trial of Ad26.COV2.S vaccine versus placebo. These receptors originate from a person between 18 and 65 years old who received the Ad26.COV2.S COVID-19 vaccine or a placebo. Both conserved end residues are part of each CDR3. Fields, in order: V gene, D gene, J gene, clone size, CDR3 DNA, CDR3 protein. A D gene is named only where the DNA matches it firmly. Clone size, where shown, is once, few, many, or a class for clones that have expanded.

v_gene: TRBV28
d_gene: -
j_gene: TRBJ2-3
abundance: -
CDR3nt: TGTGCCAGCAGTTCCGCTTCGGGCGGGGGCACAGATACGCAGTATTTT
CDR3aa: CASSSASGGGTDTQYF

v_gene: TRBV6-5
d_gene: -
j_gene: TRBJ1-2
abundance: -
CDR3nt: TGTGCCAGCAGTCGGGGCCATTCTAACTATGGCTACACCTTC
CDR3aa: CASSRGHSNYGYTF

v_gene: TRBV12-3/TRBV12-4
d_gene: -
j_gene: TRBJ2-7
abundance: -
CDR3nt: TGTGCCAGCAGCGAAAGGCCAATTGTCAGGAAGTACTTC
CDR3aa: CASSERPIVRKYF

v_gene: TRBV10-3
d_gene: -
j_gene: TRBJ1-3
abundance: -
CDR3nt: TGTGCCATCAGTGACTACAGCTCTGGAAACACCATATATTTT
CDR3aa: CAISDYSSGNTIYF

v_gene: TRBV18
d_gene: -
j_gene: TRBJ2-5
abundance: -
CDR3nt: TGTGCCAGCTCACCAAGCAGGGGAGAGACCCAGTACTTC
CDR3aa: CASSPSRGETQYF

v_gene: TRBV28
d_gene: TRBD1
j_gene: TRBJ2-4
abundance: -
CDR3nt: TGTGCCAGCCAACGGGACAGGGGGCGCGTATCGACAAACATTCAGTACTTC
CDR3aa: CASQRDRGRVSTNIQYF

v_gene: TRBV15
d_gene: TRBD1
j_gene: TRBJ2-7
abundance: once
CDR3nt: TGTGCCACCAGTAGAAGACCCCGGGACAGGGGCGAGCAGTACTTC
CDR3aa: CATSRRPRDRGEQYF

v_gene: TRBV7-9
d_gene: TRBD1
j_gene: TRBJ1-2
abundance: -
CDR3nt: TGTGCCAGCAGCACTACAGGGGAGGGCTATGGCTACACCTTC
CDR3aa: CASSTTGEGYGYTF

v_gene: TRBV5-1
d_gene: TRBD1
j_gene: TRBJ1-2
abundance: -
CDR3nt: TGCGCCAGCAGCTTGGGGGTCCCAGGGGGTGACGTCTATGGCTACACCTTC
CDR3aa: CASSLGVPGGDVYGYTF

v_gene: TRBV7-9
d_gene: -
j_gene: TRBJ1-6
abundance: -
CDR3nt: TGTGCCAGCAGCTTAGGAGGGGATAATTCTTCACCCCTCCACTTT
CDR3aa: CASSLGGDNSSPLHF